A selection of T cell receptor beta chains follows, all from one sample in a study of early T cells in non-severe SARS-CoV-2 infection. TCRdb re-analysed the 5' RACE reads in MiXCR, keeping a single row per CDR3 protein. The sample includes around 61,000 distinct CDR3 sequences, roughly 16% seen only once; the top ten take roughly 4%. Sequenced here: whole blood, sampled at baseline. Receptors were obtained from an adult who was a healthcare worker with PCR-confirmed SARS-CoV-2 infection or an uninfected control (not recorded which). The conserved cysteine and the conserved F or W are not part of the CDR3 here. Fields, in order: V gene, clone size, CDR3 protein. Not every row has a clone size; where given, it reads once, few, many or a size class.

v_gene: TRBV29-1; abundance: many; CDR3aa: SVSQGEDEQY
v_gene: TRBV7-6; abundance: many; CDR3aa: ASSPGGGYMASTDTQY
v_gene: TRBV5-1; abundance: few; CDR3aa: ASSVDKNTGELF
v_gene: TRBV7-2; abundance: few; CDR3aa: ASSPGTTNEKLF
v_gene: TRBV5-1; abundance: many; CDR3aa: ASSPGRTSGNTIY
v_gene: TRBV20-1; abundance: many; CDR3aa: SARGNTEAF
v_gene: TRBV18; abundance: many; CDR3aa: ASSPVYQGSGELF
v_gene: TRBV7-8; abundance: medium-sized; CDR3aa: ASSLVGAVGELF
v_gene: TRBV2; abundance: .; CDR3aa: ASSGNRIGDEQF
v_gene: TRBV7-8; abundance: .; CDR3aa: ASITGGTNTEAF
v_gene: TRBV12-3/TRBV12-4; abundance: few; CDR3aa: ASSFVRAGTQY
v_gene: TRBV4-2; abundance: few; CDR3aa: ASSQDVGTSYEQY
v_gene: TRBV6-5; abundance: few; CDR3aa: ASRTSGYNEQF
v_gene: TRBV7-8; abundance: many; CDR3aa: ASSFSETTGELF
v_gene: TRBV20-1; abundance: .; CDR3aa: SARLLANNEQF
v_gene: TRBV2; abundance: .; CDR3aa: ASSGQGLTGELF
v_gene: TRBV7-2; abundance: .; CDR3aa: ASSPTGGWTEAF
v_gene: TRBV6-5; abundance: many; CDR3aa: ASRVSYQPQH
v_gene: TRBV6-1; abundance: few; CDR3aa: ASSERRGRLVETQY
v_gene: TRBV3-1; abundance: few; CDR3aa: ASSPVGLDGNTIY
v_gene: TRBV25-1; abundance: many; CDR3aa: ASWRGGYTEAF
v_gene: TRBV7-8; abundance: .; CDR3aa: ASSETADTDTQY
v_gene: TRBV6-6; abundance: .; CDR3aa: ASRAGTFGYT
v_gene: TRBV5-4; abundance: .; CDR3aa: ASSLDGTAVYGYT
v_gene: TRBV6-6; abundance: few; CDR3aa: ASTQGGTQY
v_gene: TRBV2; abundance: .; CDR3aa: ASIETNIKGGLQETQY
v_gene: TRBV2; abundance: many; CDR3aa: ASSTFRLGNTGELF
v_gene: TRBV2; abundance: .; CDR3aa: ASNFQGVQNEKLF
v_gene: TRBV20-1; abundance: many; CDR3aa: SATLRDPQTGEQY
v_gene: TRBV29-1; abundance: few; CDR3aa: SVKTSGNRYEQY
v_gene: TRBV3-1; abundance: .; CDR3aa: ASSQDLGGATGELF
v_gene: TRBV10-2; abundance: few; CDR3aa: ASSDPAANYGYT
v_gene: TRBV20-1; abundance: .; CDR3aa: SVTAGSSYNEQF
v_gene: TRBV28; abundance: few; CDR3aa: ASSPGDRFSGNTIY
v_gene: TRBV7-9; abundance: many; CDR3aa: ASSLATTGGGYT
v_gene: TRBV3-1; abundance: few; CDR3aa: ASSQDRAGGQIQY
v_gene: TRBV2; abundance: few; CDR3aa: ASRGPAPEAF
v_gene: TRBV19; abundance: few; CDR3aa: ASITLDKGLPTQY
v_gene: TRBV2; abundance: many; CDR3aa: ARGQGPTNEQF
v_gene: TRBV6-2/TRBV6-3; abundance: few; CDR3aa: ASIKSGTGTEQY
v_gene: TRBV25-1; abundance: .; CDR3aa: ASTSQGILQPQH
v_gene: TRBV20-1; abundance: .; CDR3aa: SASSPLTGRYSPLH
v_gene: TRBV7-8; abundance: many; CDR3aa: ASSTPGLDYEQY
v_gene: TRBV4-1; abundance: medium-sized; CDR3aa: ASSHPTGSDTQY
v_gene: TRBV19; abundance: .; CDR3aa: ASSGQGKYTGELF
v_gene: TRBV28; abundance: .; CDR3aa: ASSPLGQGASYEQY
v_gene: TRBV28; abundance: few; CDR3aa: ASRPRTGGSTYGYT
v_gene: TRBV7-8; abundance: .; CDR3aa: ASRSGLAGTTDTQY
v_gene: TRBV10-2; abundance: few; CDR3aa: ASMPESSLWNEQF
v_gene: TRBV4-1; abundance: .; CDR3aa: ASSQPKQSMGYT
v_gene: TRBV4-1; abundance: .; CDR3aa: ASSQLAPNYGYT
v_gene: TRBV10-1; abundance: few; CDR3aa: ASSEGKKLAGIGELF
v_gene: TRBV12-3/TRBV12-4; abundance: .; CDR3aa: ASSLVGNGLYNEQF
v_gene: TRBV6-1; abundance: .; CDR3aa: ASSESTSGGNEQF
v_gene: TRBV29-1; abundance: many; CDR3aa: SAGKGRMYEQY
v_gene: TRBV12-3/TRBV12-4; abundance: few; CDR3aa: ASTPYSATGELF
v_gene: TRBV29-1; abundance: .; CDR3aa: SVQGQGTDTQY
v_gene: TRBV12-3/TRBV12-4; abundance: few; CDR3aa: ASSWKPGTSNQPQH
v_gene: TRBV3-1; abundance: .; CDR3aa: ASSQEPGGYNEQF
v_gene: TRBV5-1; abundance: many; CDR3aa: ASSLGPDEQF